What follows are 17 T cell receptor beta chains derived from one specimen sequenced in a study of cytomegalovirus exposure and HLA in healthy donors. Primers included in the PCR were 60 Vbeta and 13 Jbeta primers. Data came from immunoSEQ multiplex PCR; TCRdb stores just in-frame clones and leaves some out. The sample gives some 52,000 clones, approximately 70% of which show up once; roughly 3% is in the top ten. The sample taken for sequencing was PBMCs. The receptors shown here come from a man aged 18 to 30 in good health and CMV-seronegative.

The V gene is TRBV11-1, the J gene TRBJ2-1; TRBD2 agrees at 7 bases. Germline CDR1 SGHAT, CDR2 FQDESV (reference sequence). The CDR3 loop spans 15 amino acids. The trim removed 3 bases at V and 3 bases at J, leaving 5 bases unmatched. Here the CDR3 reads CASSLGLADYNEQFF. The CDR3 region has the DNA TGTGCCAGCAGCTTGGGGCTAGCGGACTACAATGAGCAGTTCTTC.

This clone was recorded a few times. CDR3 DNA: TGTGCCAGTGGACAGGGTGGTACTGAAGCTTTCTTT. Its protein is CASGQGGTEAFF. The chain combines TRBV6-5 with TRBJ1-1, with 8 bases matching TRBD1. CDR3 length: 12 amino acids. The germline V gene has CDR1 MNHEY and CDR2 SVGAGI. J lost 5 bases, V lost 9 bases, and 5 bases had no gene match.

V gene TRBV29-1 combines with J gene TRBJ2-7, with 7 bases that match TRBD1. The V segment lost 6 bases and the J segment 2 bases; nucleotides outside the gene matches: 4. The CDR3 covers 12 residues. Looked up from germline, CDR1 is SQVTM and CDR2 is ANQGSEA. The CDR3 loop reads CSVGQGAYEQYF. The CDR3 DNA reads TGCAGCGTCGGTCAGGGGGCCTACGAGCAGTACTTC.

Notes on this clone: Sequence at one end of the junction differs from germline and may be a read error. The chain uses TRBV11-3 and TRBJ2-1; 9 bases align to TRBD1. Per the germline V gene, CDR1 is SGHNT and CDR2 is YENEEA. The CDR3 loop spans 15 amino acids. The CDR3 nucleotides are TGTGCCAGCAGCTTAGAGACAGGGGGTTACAGTGAGCAGTTCTTC. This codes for CASSLETGGYSEQFF. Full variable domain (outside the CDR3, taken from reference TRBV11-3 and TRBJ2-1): EAGVVQSPRYKIIEKKQPVAFWCNPISGHNTLYWYLQNLGQGPELLIRYENEEAVDDSQLPKDRFSAERLKGVDSTLKIQPAELGDSAVYLCASSLETGGYSEQFFGPGTRLTVL.

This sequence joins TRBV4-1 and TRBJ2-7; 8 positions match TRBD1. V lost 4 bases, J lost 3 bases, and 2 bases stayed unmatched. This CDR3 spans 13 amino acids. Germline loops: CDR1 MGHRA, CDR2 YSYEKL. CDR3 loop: CASSRGQGYEQYF. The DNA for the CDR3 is TGCGCCAGCAGCCGTGGACAGGGCTACGAGCAGTACTTC.

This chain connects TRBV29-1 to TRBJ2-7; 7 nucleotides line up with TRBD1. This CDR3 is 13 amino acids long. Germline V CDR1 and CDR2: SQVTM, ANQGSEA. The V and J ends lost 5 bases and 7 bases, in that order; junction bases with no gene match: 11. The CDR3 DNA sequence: TGCAGCGTTATCACCGGGACAGTAGGTGAGCAGTACTTC. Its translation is CSVITGTVGEQYF.

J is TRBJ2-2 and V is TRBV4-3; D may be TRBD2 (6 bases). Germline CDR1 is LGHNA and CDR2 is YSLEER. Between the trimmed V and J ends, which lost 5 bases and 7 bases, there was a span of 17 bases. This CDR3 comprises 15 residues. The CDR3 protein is CASSTLAKFSGELFF. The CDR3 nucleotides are TGCGCCAGCAGCACCCTAGCGAAGTTCAGCGGGGAGCTGTTTTTT.

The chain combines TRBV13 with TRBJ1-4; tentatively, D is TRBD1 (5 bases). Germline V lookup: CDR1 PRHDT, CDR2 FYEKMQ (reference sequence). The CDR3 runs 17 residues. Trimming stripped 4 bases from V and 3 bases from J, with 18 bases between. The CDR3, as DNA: TGTGCCAGCAGCTCCCAAAACAGGACGTGGGCTAATGAAAAACTGTTTTTT. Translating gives CASSSQNRTWANEKLFF.

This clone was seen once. The CDR3 coding sequence is TGTGCCATCAAATCGGGACAGGGGGCTTCCTACGAGCAGTACTTC. This encodes CAIKSGQGASYEQYF. V usage is TRBV10-3 and J usage is TRBJ2-7, with 12 bases identical to TRBD1. The V segment lost 7 bases and the J segment 1 base; nucleotides outside the gene matches: 5. This CDR3 region has 15 residues. Germline V gene data show CDR1 as ENHRY and CDR2 as SYGVKD.

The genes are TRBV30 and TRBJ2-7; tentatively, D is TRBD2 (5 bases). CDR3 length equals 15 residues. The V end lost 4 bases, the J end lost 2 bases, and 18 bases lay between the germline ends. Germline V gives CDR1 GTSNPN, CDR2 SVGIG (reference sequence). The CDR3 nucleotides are TGTGCCTGGAATTCCGGGGAAGGTCTTACCTACGAGCAGTACTTC. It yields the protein CAWNSGEGLTYEQYF.

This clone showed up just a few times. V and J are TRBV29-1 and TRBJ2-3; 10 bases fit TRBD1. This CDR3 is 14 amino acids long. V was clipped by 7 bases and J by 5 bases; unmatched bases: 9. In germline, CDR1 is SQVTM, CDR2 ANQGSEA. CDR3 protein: CSAPGTGDVDTQYF. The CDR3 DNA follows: TGCAGCGCCCCCGGGACAGGGGATGTAGATACGCAGTATTTT.

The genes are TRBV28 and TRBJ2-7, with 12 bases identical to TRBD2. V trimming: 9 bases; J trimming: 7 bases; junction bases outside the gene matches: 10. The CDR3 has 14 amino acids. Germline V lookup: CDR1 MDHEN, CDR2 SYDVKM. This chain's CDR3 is CASTTSGSWSEQYF. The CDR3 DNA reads TGTGCCAGTACGACTAGCGGGAGCTGGTCGGAGCAGTACTTC.

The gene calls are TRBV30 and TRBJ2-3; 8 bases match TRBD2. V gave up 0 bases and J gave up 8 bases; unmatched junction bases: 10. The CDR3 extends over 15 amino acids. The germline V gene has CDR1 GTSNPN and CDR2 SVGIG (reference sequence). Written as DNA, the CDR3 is TGTGCCTGGAGTGTTTTTGGGACTAGTCTCGGTACGCAGTATTTT. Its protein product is CAWSVFGTSLGTQYF.

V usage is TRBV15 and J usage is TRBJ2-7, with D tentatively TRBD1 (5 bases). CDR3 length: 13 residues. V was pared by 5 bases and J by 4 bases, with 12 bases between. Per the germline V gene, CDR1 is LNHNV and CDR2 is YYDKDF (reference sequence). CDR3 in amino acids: CATSGAKWYEQYF. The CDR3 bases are TGTGCCACCAGCGGGGCCAAGTGGTACGAGCAGTACTTC.

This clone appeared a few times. The CDR3 DNA is TGCGCCAGCAGCTTCTCGGACAGGGGAGACACTGAAGCTTTCTTT. The encoded protein is CASSFSDRGDTEAFF. The gene calls are TRBV5-1 and TRBJ1-1; 9 nucleotides match TRBD1. V lost 2 bases, J lost 3 bases, and 5 bases stayed unmatched. Germline values: CDR1 SGHRS, CDR2 YFSETQ. The CDR3 has 15 amino acids.

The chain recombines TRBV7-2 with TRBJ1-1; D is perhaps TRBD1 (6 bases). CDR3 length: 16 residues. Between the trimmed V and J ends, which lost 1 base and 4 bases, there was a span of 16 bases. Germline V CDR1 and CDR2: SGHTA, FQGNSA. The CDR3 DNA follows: TGTGCCAGCAGCTTAGGGTCAGGGGTCTGGGGCACTGAAGCTTTCTTT. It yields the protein CASSLGSGVWGTEAFF.

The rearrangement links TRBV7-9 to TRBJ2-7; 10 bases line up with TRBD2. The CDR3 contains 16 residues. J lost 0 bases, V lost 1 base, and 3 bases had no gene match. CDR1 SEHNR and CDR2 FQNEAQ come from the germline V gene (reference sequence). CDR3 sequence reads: CASSLVPSGGSYEQYF. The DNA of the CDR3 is TGTGCCAGCAGCTTAGTCCCTAGCGGGGGCTCCTACGAGCAGTACTTC. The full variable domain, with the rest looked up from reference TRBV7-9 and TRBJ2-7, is DTGVSQNPRHKITKRGQNVTFRCDPISEHNRLYWYRQTLGQGPEFLTYFQNEAQLEKSRLLSDRFSAERPKGSFSTLEIQRTEQGDSAMYLCASSLVPSGGSYEQYFGPGTRLTVT.